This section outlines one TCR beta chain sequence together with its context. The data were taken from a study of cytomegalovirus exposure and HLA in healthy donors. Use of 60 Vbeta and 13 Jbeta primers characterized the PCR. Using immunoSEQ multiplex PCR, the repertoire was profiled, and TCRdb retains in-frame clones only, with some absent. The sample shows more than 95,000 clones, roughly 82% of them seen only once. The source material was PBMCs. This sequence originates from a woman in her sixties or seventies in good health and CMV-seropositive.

CDR3 protein: CASSRRQNQNTEAFF. CDR3 sequence (DNA): TGTGCCAGCAGCCGCCGACAAAATCAGAACACTGAAGCTTTCTTT. The genes are TRBV6-1 and TRBJ1-1, with D hard to call. Trimming removed 6 bases at V and 1 base at J, with 15 bases between. The CDR3 has 15 amino acids. The germline gives CDR1 MNHNS, CDR2 SASEGT.